This T cell receptor (beta chain) was documented in a study of blood T cell repertoires in COVID-19. Across the whole study: Sites in the United States, Italy and Spain provided acute and convalescent COVID-19 samples.

The junction had 6 bases not matched to a gene; V was cut back by 4 bases and J by 0 bases. The CDR3 length is 16 residues. Germline lookup yields CDR1 LNHDA and CDR2 SQIVND (reference sequence). Either two negative PCRs, clearance, or symptom resolution qualified Cohort 3 donors as recovered. Data came from immunoSEQ multiplex PCR; TCRdb stores just in-frame clones and leaves some out. There are a few hundred thousand clones in the sample; approximately 83% occur only once, and roughly 4% lies in the top ten. The receptor's source is a woman aged 25 to 39 who had recovered from COVID-19. This chain links TRBV19 with TRBJ1-5, with TRBD1 matching 7 bases. The sequencing sample was made of PBMCs or T cells enriched from blood (not recorded which). Here the CDR3 reads CASSRDRPYSNQPQHF. CDR3 nucleotides: TGTGCCAGTAGTAGGGACAGACCCTATAGCAATCAGCCCCAGCATTTT. The full variable domain, completed using reference TRBV19 and TRBJ1-5, is DGGITQSPKYLFRKEGQNVTLSCEQNLNHDAMYWYRQDPGQGLRLIYYSQIVNDFQKGDIAEGYSVSREKKESFPLTVTSAQKNPTAFYLCASSRDRPYSNQPQHFGDGTRLSIL.